The 24 T cell receptor beta chains presented below share a single source sample, sequenced in a study of blood T cell repertoires in COVID-19. Only in-frame clones appear in the TCRdb table, and some are missing; sequencing was by immunoSEQ multiplex PCR. The data hold some 45,000 clones, with about 78% observed a single time. Source material: peripheral blood. These TCRs come from a man between 70 and 80 years old with active or convalescent COVID-19.

The chain employs TRBV5-1 and TRBJ2-5, with D possibly TRBD2 on 5 matching bases. Germline V gene data show CDR1 as SGHRS and CDR2 as YFSETQ. The CDR3 covers 15 residues. V gave up 2 bases and J gave up 1 base, with 12 bases separating them. DNA of the CDR3: TGCGCCAGCAGCTTACTAGGACGGACCCAAGAGACCCAGTACTTC. Translating gives CASSLLGRTQETQYF.

The chain couples TRBV4-1 to TRBJ1-3; D is undetermined. Germline V gene data show CDR1 as MGHRA and CDR2 as YSYEKL. The V gene lost 5 bases and the J gene lost 0 bases, with 20 bases spanning the gap. The CDR3 has 18 amino acids. The CDR3 sequence is CASSLFPAQASSGNTIYF. Written as DNA, the CDR3 is TGCGCCAGCAGCTTGTTCCCCGCCCAGGCCAGCTCTGGAAACACCATATATTTT.

The chain recombines TRBV28 with TRBJ2-5, with 7 bases lining up with TRBD2. The V segment lost 8 bases and the J segment 7 bases; nucleotides outside the gene matches: 19. The CDR3 runs to 16 residues. CDR1 and CDR2 from the germline V gene are MDHEN and SYDVKM. The CDR3, as DNA: TGTGCCAGCGGAATATTTGGGGGGGTACAACCCGGGACCCAGTACTTC. The encoded protein is CASGIFGGVQPGTQYF.

This clone showed up just a few times. The rearrangement links TRBV2 to TRBJ1-2; D is unclear. In germline, CDR1 is SNHLY, CDR2 FYNNEI. The CDR3 loop spans 15 amino acids. Between the trimmed V and J ends, which lost 2 bases and 2 bases, there was a span of 12 bases. CDR3 bases: TGTGCCAGCAGTGAACATAGCAGCCGAAACTATGGCTACACCTTC. Translating it yields CASSEHSSRNYGYTF.

V usage is TRBV11-3 and J usage is TRBJ2-7; the match to TRBD1 covers 7 bases. Germline-derived CDR1 and CDR2 are SGHNT and YENEEA. CDR3 length equals 17 residues. J was trimmed by 2 bases and V by 3 bases; bases with no gene match: 13. CDR3 coding DNA: TGTGCCAGCAGCTTCGGCTCCGGGACAGCCGCCACCTACGAGCAGTACTTC. Protein: CASSFGSGTAATYEQYF.

The chain carries TRBV4-1 and TRBJ2-4, with 10 bases lining up with TRBD2. V lost 4 bases and J lost 6; bases outside the gene matches: 12. CDR3 size: 17 residues. Germline CDR1 and CDR2: MGHRA and YSYEKL. In nucleotides, the CDR3 is TGCGCCAGCAGCCCAAGTTATATCGGGACTAGCGTAAACATTCAGTACTTC. Translation gives CASSPSYIGTSVNIQYF.

V usage is TRBV28 and J usage is TRBJ1-5, with D possibly being TRBD1 (5 bases). The CDR3 runs 12 residues. Trimming pared 9 bases from V and 7 bases from J, leaving 13 bases between. Germline V gene lookup returns CDR1 MDHEN and CDR2 SYDVKM. CDR3 region: CASQRGDQPQHF. The CDR3 bases are TGTGCCAGTCAAAGGGGTGACCAGCCCCAGCATTTT.

The V gene is TRBV4-1, the J gene TRBJ2-3, with a weak D call TRBD2 (6 bases). V shed 9 bases and J shed 6 bases, with 10 bases lying between them. The CDR3 loop spans 11 amino acids. The V gene's germline CDR1 is MGHRA and CDR2 YSYEKL. Here the CDR3 reads CASGGFDTQYF. DNA for the CDR3: TGCGCCAGTGGGGGGTTTGATACGCAGTATTTT.

The rearrangement links TRBV7-2 to TRBJ2-2, with 7 bases identical to TRBD2. Looked up from germline, CDR1 is SGHTA and CDR2 is FQGNSA. The ends lost 1 base at V and 4 bases at J; junction bases unmatched: 3. The CDR3 is 15 residues long. The CDR3 protein is CASSLGTSGTGELFF. The DNA for the CDR3 is TGTGCCAGCAGCTTAGGGACTAGTGGCACCGGGGAGCTGTTTTTT.

The chain carries TRBV11-2 and TRBJ1-6, with 9 bases that match TRBD1. CDR3 size: 15 residues. After removal of 5 bases from V and 10 bases from J, the junction contained 9 bases not matched to a gene. Germline V lookup: CDR1 SGHAT, CDR2 FQNNGV. The CDR3 DNA sequence: TGTGCCAGCAGCCTATCTCGACAGGGGGGGTCACCCCTCCACTTT. Translated: CASSLSRQGGSPLHF.

V is TRBV11-2 and J is TRBJ2-3; 9 nucleotides match TRBD2. The CDR3 runs to 13 residues. The germline V gene encodes CDR1 SGHAT and CDR2 FQNNGV. V was clipped by 6 bases and J by 6 bases; unmatched bases: 4. The CDR3 coding sequence is TGTGCCAGCAGAGGGACTAGCTTTGATACGCAGTATTTT. It codes for CASRGTSFDTQYF.

The chain couples TRBV30 to TRBJ1-6; 12 bases align to TRBD1. This CDR3 has 19 amino acids. V lost 3 bases, J lost 5 bases, and 14 bases stayed unmatched. Germline lookup yields CDR1 GTSNPN and CDR2 SVGIG (reference sequence). The CDR3 nucleotides are TGTGCCTGGAGGCCGGGACAGGGGGCGCTTCGATCTAATAATTCACCCCTCCACTTT. This encodes CAWRPGQGALRSNNSPLHF.

This clone was seen a single time. The gene calls are TRBV18 and TRBJ2-1; TRBD1 matches 10 bases. Germline V gene lookup returns CDR1 KGHSH and CDR2 LQKENI. The CDR3 extends over 15 amino acids. The J segment lost 7 bases and the V segment lost 1 base, leaving 4 bases of the junction unmatched. CDR3 amino acids: CASSPRTGGDNEQFF. CDR3 DNA sequence: TGTGCCAGCTCACCACGGACAGGGGGGGATAATGAGCAGTTCTTC. Full variable domain (outside the CDR3, taken from reference TRBV18 and TRBJ2-1): NAGVMQNPRHLVRRRGQEARLRCSPMKGHSHVYWYRQLPEEGLKFMVYLQKENIIDESGMPKERFSAEFPKEGPSILRIQQVVRGDSAAYFCASSPRTGGDNEQFFGPGTRLTVL.

V usage is TRBV27 and J usage is TRBJ2-3, with a tentative D call TRBD2 (5 bases). V was cut by 5 bases and J by 6 bases, with 9 bases left in between. The CDR3 contains 12 residues. Germline assignment: CDR1 MNHEY and CDR2 SMNVEV (reference sequence). DNA of the CDR3: TGTGCCAGCAGTCTACTAGGTGATACGCAGTATTTT. Amino acids: CASSLLGDTQYF.

Only a few counts were recorded for this clone. This sequence joins TRBV28 and TRBJ1-2; weak D call: TRBD1 (5 bases). The germline gives CDR1 MDHEN, CDR2 SYDVKM. Trimming stripped 2 bases from V and 0 bases from J, with 16 bases between. CDR3 length: 17 amino acids. The CDR3 loop is CASSLKEGAWTNYGYTF. CDR3 DNA: TGTGCCAGCAGTTTAAAAGAAGGGGCTTGGACTAACTATGGCTACACCTTC.

J is TRBJ2-6 and V is TRBV11-2, with D possibly TRBD2 on 6 matching bases. V was pared by 8 bases and J by 3 bases, with 11 bases between. The germline CDR1 and CDR2 sequences are SGHAT and FQNNGV. CDR3 length: 14 amino acids. This chain's CDR3 is CASVLAGGANVLTF. The CDR3 DNA is TGTGCCAGCGTACTAGCTGGTGGGGCCAACGTCCTGACTTTC.

The rearrangement uses TRBV11-3 and TRBJ2-7; 11 bases line up with TRBD2. The CDR3 loop spans 17 amino acids. After removal of 6 bases from V and 4 bases from J, the junction contained 14 bases not matched to a gene. From germline, CDR1 is SGHNT and CDR2 YENEEA. CDR3 coding DNA: TGTGCCAGCAGTGAAGTAGCGGGGGGGAGAAGTAGGTACGAGCAGTACTTC. Translation: CASSEVAGGRSRYEQYF.

J is TRBJ1-3 and V is TRBV7-6; no firm D call. The CDR3 extends over 14 amino acids. Deletions cut 3 bases from V and 4 bases from J, with 10 bases between. Per the germline V gene, CDR1 is SGHVS and CDR2 is FNYEAQ. Here the CDR3 DNA reads TGTGCCAGCAGCTTTACAACGACAGGAAACACCATATATTTT. Amino acids: CASSFTTTGNTIYF.

The CDR3 loop reads CAIRPSSGVEQYF. The DNA of the CDR3 is TGTGCCATACGACCTAGCTCCGGGGTGGAGCAGTACTTC. This sequence joins TRBV10-3 and TRBJ2-7; D possibly corresponds to TRBD2 (5 bases). V was clipped by 9 bases and J by 7 bases, with 19 bases between them. This CDR3 has 13 residues. In germline, CDR1 is ENHRY, CDR2 SYGVKD.

The chain uses TRBV5-4 and TRBJ2-5; D not resolved. CDR3 size: 13 residues. Trimming removed 4 bases at V and 5 bases at J, with 12 bases between. CDR1 and CDR2 (germline): SGHNT, YYREEE (reference sequence). The CDR3 is CASSIQVLETQYF. The CDR3 region has the DNA TGTGCCAGCAGCATCCAGGTATTGGAGACCCAGTACTTC.

The rearrangement joins TRBV30 to TRBJ2-7, with D perhaps matching TRBD1 (5 bases). The CDR3 sequence is 14 residues long. CDR1 and CDR2 (germline): GTSNPN, SVGIG (reference sequence). Trimming shortened V by 1 base and J by 5 bases, and 15 bases separated the two germline ends. The CDR3 DNA reads as TGTGCCTGGAGTGGGGTGGGGCAGGGAAACGAGCAGTACTTC. Translating gives CAWSGVGQGNEQYF.

The chain joins TRBV6-5 to TRBJ2-5; a possible D gene is TRBD2 (5 bases). This CDR3 region has 13 residues. Germline CDR1 is MNHEY and CDR2 is SVGAGI. V was clipped by 8 bases and J by 5 bases, with 15 bases between them. CDR3 sequence (DNA): TGTGCCAGCGGAAGAAGAGGGTGGGAGACCCAGTACTTC. This encodes CASGRRGWETQYF.

The V call is TRBV19, the J call TRBJ1-1; D gene ambiguous. V was trimmed by 3 bases and J by 0 bases, leaving 11 bases between them. The CDR3 length is 15 residues. Germline CDR1 is LNHDA and CDR2 is SQIVND (reference sequence). The CDR3: CASSIPGDMNTEAFF. The CDR3 DNA sequence: TGTGCCAGTAGTATCCCGGGAGACATGAACACTGAAGCTTTCTTT.

The chain joins TRBV3-1 (or the pseudogene TRBV3-2) to TRBJ2-5; a weak D match, TRBD1 (5 bases). V was clipped by 6 bases and J by 4 bases, with 21 bases between them. The V gene's germline CDR1 is LGHDT and CDR2 YNNKEL (reference sequence). The CDR3 is 16 residues long. The CDR3 DNA reads TGTGCCAGCAGACAGTTCTCCAGTGGGGCCCGAGAGACCCAGTACTTC. It yields the protein CASRQFSSGARETQYF.